These 17 T cell receptor beta chains were all obtained from the same sample, sequenced in a study of blood T cells in healthy people across ages (dated by TCRdb to 2015 to 2017). Libraries were built with 5' RACE. Sequencer: Illumina HiSeq 2500. A second PCR of about 7 to 12 cycles was performed with a sample-barcoded 5' primer and a J-beta primer mix. The raw public data were reprocessed by TCRdb itself: fastp quality trimming at Q25, MiXCR clonotype calling, in-frame beta chains only. One record per CDR3 amino acid sequence lists the most common genes and DNA. Present in this sample are 650,000 to 800,000 distinct CDR3 sequences, under 55% of which were seen just once. The ten largest account for about 19% of the sample. Sequencing input: blood. All receptors derive from a man aged 55 to 69 in good health.

This clonotype occurred a few times. Written as DNA, the CDR3 is TGTGCCAGCAGAGGGGGGGCGCCTGGGGCCAACGTCCTGACTTTC. It is translated as CASRGGAPGANVLTF. The chain recombines TRBV7-9 with TRBJ2-6, with D possibly matching TRBD2 (7 bases). The CDR3 loop spans 15 amino acids. Trimming pared 6 bases from V and 2 bases from J, leaving 11 bases between. Per the germline V gene, CDR1 is SEHNR and CDR2 is FQNEAQ (reference sequence). The variable domain in full, completed from reference TRBV7-9 and TRBJ2-6, reads DTGVSQNPRHKITKRGQNVTFRCDPISEHNRLYWYRQTLGQGPEFLTYFQNEAQLEKSRLLSDRFSAERPKGSFSTLEIQRTEQGDSAMYLCASRGGAPGANVLTFGAGSRLTVL.

The chain carries TRBV14 and TRBJ1-1, with D tentatively TRBD1 (6 bases). Trimming shortened V by 3 bases and J by 4 bases, and 15 bases separated the two germline ends. The CDR3 extends over 15 amino acids. CDR1 and CDR2 from the germline V gene are SGHDN and FVKESK. The CDR3 protein is CASSHAWGASTEAFF. The DNA of the CDR3 is TGTGCCAGCAGCCATGCCTGGGGGGCGAGCACTGAAGCTTTCTTT.

The V gene is TRBV11-2, the J gene TRBJ2-1, with 10 bases aligning to TRBD2. Losses at the gene ends were 5 bases for V and 9 bases for J; bases not matched to a gene: 7. Germline V CDR1 and CDR2: SGHAT, FQNNGV. The CDR3 has 14 residues. CDR3 nucleotide sequence: TGTGCCAGCAGCGACAGCGGGGGGGCCGGTGAGCAGTTCTTC. Translating it yields CASSDSGGAGEQFF.

The rearrangement links TRBV7-2 to TRBJ1-1; TRBD1 matches 7 bases. V shed 5 bases, J shed 4 bases, and the junction held 13 bases outside the gene matches. This CDR3 is 16 amino acids long. Germline V gene lookup returns CDR1 SGHTA and CDR2 FQGNSA. The CDR3 DNA follows: TGTGCCAGCAGCGCTAATTTTGGACCAGGGGGCACTGAAGCTTTCTTT. Residues: CASSANFGPGGTEAFF.

This clonotype was observed a few times. The genes are TRBV5-1 and TRBJ2-2; the D gene is possibly TRBD1 (6 bases). Germline-derived CDR1 and CDR2 are SGHRS and YFSETQ. CDR3 length: 13 residues. V was shortened by 4 bases and J by 7 bases, with 11 bases between the two germline ends. The CDR3: CASSPTGIGELFF. The CDR3 region has the DNA TGCGCCAGCAGCCCCACAGGGATCGGGGAGCTGTTTTTT. Complete variable domain (other parts from reference TRBV5-1 and TRBJ2-2): KAGVTQTPRYLIKTRGQQVTLSCSPISGHRSVSWYQQTPGQGLQFLFEYFSETQRNKGNFPGRFSGRQFSNSRSEMNVSTLELGDSALYLCASSPTGIGELFFGEGSRLTVL.

The gene calls are TRBV6-6 and TRBJ1-1; no definite D call. The V end lost 7 bases, the J end lost 2 bases, and 8 bases lay between the germline ends. The CDR3 loop spans 12 amino acids. The germline V gene has CDR1 MNHNY and CDR2 SVGAGI (reference sequence). This chain's CDR3 is CASIFRNTEAFF. CDR3 nucleotides: TGTGCCAGCATATTCAGAAACACTGAAGCTTTCTTT.

V gene TRBV21-1 combines with J gene TRBJ2-3; no DNA check was done on the table's D call, TRBD2. TRBV21-1 is reported as a pseudogene. The CDR3 runs 15 residues. The CDR3, as DNA: TGTGCCAGCAGCACTGGCGGGGGGCCCACAGATACGCAGTATTTT. It encodes CASSTGGGPTDTQYF.

This clonotype was counted a few times. This rearrangement joins TRBV5-1 to TRBJ2-1; no firm D call. The CDR3 length is 15 residues. Germline V gene lookup returns CDR1 SGHRS and CDR2 YFSETQ. The V and J ends lost 3 bases and 6 bases respectively, with 16 bases between them. CDR3 sequence (DNA): TGCGCCAGCAGCTGGACCCCAGGATCGGGCAATGAGCAGTTCTTC. It encodes CASSWTPGSGNEQFF.

The chain has TRBV20-1 and TRBJ2-7; D is ambiguous. Germline CDR1 and CDR2: DFQATT and SNEGSKA (reference sequence). The CDR3 has 12 residues. V was clipped by 6 bases and J by 5 bases, with 14 bases between them. CDR3 amino acids: CSAAKGLHEQYF. CDR3 nucleotide sequence: TGCAGTGCCGCTAAGGGCCTACACGAGCAGTACTTC.

This clonotype was seen more than once but under ten times. The chain couples TRBV28 to TRBJ2-5, with D uncertain. The DNA end is more similar to TRBJ2-7, so the J call may be wrong. This CDR3 contains 10 residues. CDR1 is MDHEN, CDR2 SYDVKM, per germline. The CDR3 reads CASASHEQYF. The DNA for the CDR3 is TGTGCCAGCGCAAGCCACGAGCAGTACTTC.

This clonotype appeared a few times. CDR3 loop: CATNSGTEAFF. As DNA, the CDR3 is TGTGCCACCAATAGCGGCACTGAAGCTTTCTTT. V gene TRBV24-1 combines with J gene TRBJ1-1; D unclear. From germline, CDR1 is KGHDR and CDR2 SFDVKD. V gave up 8 bases and J gave up 4 bases, with 7 bases separating them. There are 11 residues in the CDR3.

Note on this clonotype: Germline and junction disagree at one end, which may indicate a read error. The chain recombines TRBV6-2 or TRBV6-3 with TRBJ2-3; the D is unclear. This CDR3 is 16 amino acids long. Germline V lookup: CDR1 MNHEY, CDR2 SVGEGT. This CDR3 is CANSSKELIGTDTQYF. The CDR3 DNA reads as TGTGCCAACAGTTCCAAGGAACTTATAGGAACAGATACGCAGTATTTT.

V and J are TRBV6-2 or TRBV6-3 and TRBJ1-1; tentatively, D is TRBD1 (5 bases). CDR3 length equals 15 residues. In germline, CDR1 is MNHEY, CDR2 SVGEGT. Trimming took off 6 bases at V and 5 bases at J, with 19 bases between the two ends. CDR3 amino acids: CASSPSGRAGTEAFF. The DNA of the CDR3 is TGTGCCAGCAGCCCCTCGGGCAGGGCGGGAACTGAAGCTTTCTTT.

J is TRBJ2-1 and V is TRBV4-3; D is possibly TRBD2 (5 bases). Trimming cost V 5 bases and J 0 bases, with 17 bases left between them. The CDR3 spans 17 residues. Germline loops: CDR1 LGHNA, CDR2 YSLEER. CDR3 sequence: CASSELRAVGSYNEQFF. As DNA, the CDR3 is TGCGCCAGCAGCGAACTTAGAGCGGTGGGCTCCTACAATGAGCAGTTCTTC.

The chain uses TRBV10-2 and TRBJ1-5; tentatively, D is TRBD1 (5 bases). Trimming shortened V by 6 bases and J by 4 bases, and 19 bases separated the two germline ends. Germline values: CDR1 WSHSY, CDR2 SAAADI. This CDR3 spans 16 amino acids. The CDR3 bases are TGCGCCAGCAGCAATGGTTTGAACAGGAGTAATCAGCCCCAGCATTTT. This encodes CASSNGLNRSNQPQHF.

The CDR3 sequence is CSAMGLGLAGLSSYNEQFF. For the CDR3, the DNA is TGCAGTGCTATGGGTCTGGGACTAGCGGGACTGAGCTCCTACAATGAGCAGTTCTTC. V gene TRBV20-1 combines with J gene TRBJ2-1; TRBD2 matches at 13 bases. CDR3 size: 19 residues. Trimming cost V 4 bases and J 0 bases; bases outside gene matches: 12. Per the germline V gene, CDR1 is DFQATT and CDR2 is SNEGSKA (reference sequence).

This clonotype was detected a few times. This sequence joins TRBV7-6 and TRBJ1-5; TRBD1 agrees at 8 bases. The CDR3 has 18 residues. Germline lookup yields CDR1 SGHVS and CDR2 FNYEAQ. J lost 5 bases, V lost 0 bases, and 12 bases had no gene match. CDR3 coding DNA: TGTGCCAGCAGCTTAGCGAGCTACCGGACAGGGTATGATCAGCCCCAGCATTTT. Translating gives CASSLASYRTGYDQPQHF.